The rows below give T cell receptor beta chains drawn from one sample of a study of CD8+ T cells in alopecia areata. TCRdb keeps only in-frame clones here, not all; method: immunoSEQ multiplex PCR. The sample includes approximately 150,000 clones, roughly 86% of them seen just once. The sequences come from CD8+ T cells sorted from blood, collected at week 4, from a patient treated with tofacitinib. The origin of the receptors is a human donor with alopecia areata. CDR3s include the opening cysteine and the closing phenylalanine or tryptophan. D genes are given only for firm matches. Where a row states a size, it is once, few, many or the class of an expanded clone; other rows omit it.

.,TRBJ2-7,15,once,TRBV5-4,TGTGCCAGCAGGGACATAGGGGCCAGGGAAGACGAGCAGTACTTC,CASRDIGAREDEQYF
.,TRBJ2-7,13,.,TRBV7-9,TGTGCCAGCAGCTTAGGTGGCACGGACGAGCAGTACTTC,CASSLGGTDEQYF
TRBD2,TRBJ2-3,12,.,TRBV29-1,TGCAGCGCTGGGGGGGATTTAGATACGCAGTATTTT,CSAGGDLDTQYF
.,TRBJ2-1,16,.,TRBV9,TGTGCCAGCAGCAAAGGGGGCGGGAGTTTGGGTAATGAGCAGTTCTTC,CASSKGGGSLGNEQFF
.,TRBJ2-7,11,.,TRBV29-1,TGCAGCGTCTGGGGGATCTACGAGCAGTACTTC,CSVWGIYEQYF
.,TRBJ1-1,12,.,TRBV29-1,TGCAGCGTTGAACAGGGAGTCGATGAAGCTTTCTTT,CSVEQGVDEAFF
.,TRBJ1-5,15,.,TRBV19,TGTGCCAGTAGTATTCTTTCAGGGTTCAATCAGCCCCAGCATTTT,CASSILSGFNQPQHF
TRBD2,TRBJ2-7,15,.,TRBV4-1,TGCGCCAGCAGCCAAGCCGGGACTAGCGTTTACGAGCAGTACTTC,CASSQAGTSVYEQYF
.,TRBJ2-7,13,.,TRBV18,TGTGCCAGCTCGAGACCGAGCTCCTACGAGCAGTACTTC,CASSRPSSYEQYF
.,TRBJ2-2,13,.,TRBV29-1,TGCAGCGTTGGGACGGCGAACACCGGGGAGCTGTTTTTT,CSVGTANTGELFF
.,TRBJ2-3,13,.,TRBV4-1,TGCGCCAGCAGCCAAGTCCACAAGGATACGCAGTATTTT,CASSQVHKDTQYF
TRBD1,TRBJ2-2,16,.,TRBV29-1,TGCAGCGTACTCGACAGGGGGCGGACGGGCACCGGGGAGCTGTTTTTT,CSVLDRGRTGTGELFF
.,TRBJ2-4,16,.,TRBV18,TGTGCCAGCTCACCATATCGAAGATGGACCAAAAACATTCAGTACTTC,CASSPYRRWTKNIQYF
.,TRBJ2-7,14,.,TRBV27,TGTGCCAGCAGTTTCGAGACTTCATCCTACGAGCAGTACTTC,CASSFETSSYEQYF
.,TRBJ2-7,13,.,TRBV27,TGTGCCAGCAGTCCTTCCAGGCCCTACGAGCAGTACTTC,CASSPSRPYEQYF
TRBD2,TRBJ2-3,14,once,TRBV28,TGTACCAGCATGGGCGGGGGGATCACAGATACGCAGTATTTT,CTSMGGGITDTQYF
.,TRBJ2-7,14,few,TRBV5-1,TGCGCCAGCAGCTCTGGGGACACCTCCTACGAGCAGTACTTC,CASSSGDTSYEQYF
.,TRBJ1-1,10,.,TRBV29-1,TGCAGCGTTGATCTTATTGAAGCTTTCTTT,CSVDLIEAFF
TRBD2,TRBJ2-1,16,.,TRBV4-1,TGCGCCAGCAGCCAAGCGCCTAGCGGAACCTACAATGAGCAGTTCTTC,CASSQAPSGTYNEQFF
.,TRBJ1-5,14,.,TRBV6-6,TGTGCCAGCAGTTACCAGTATAGCAATCAGCCCCAGCATTTT,CASSYQYSNQPQHF
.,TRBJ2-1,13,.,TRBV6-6,TGTGCCAGCAGTCACCAACCAGGAGTGGAGCAGTTCTTC,CASSHQPGVEQFF
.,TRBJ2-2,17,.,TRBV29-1,TGCAGCGTTGAGTTTACAGAACCACCTACCCGGACCGGGGAGCTGTTTTTT,CSVEFTEPPTRTGELFF
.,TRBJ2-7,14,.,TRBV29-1,TGCAGCGTTGAAGATAAAGGACCACTCGGGGAGCAGTACTTC,CSVEDKGPLGEQYF
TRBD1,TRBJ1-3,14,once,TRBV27,TGTGCCGCGGGGACAGCGTACTCTGGAAACACCATATATTTT,CAAGTAYSGNTIYF
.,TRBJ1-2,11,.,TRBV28,TGTGCCAGCAGTGACGGGGTCGGCTACACCTTC,CASSDGVGYTF
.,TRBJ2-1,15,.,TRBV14,TGTGCCAGCAGCCAAGAGCAGGGATGGGTCAATGAGCAGTTCTTC,CASSQEQGWVNEQFF
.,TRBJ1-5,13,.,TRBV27,TGTGCCAGCAGGGGTCTGAGCAATCAGCCCCAGCATTTT,CASRGLSNQPQHF
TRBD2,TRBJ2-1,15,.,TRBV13,TGTGCCAGCAGCCCGTCGGGGGGGACTTACAATGAGCAGTTCTTC,CASSPSGGTYNEQFF
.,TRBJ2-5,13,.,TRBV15,TGTGCCACCTCCGCGCCCACCGAAGAGACCCAGTACTTC,CATSAPTEETQYF
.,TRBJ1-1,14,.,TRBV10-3,TGTGCCATCAGTGATAGGGGGATGAACACTGAAGCTTTCTTT,CAISDRGMNTEAFF
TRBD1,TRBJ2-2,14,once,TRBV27,TGTGCCAGCAGTTTAGTGACAGGGGCCGGGGAGCTGTTTTTT,CASSLVTGAGELFF
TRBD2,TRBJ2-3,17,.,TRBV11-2,TGTGCCAGCAGCTTATTAGCGGGGATATCATACACAGATACGCAGTATTTT,CASSLLAGISYTDTQYF
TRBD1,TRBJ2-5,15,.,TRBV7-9,TGTGCCAGCAGCTTAGTGGGGCAGGGGGCAGAGACCCAGTACTTC,CASSLVGQGAETQYF
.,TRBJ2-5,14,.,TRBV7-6,TGTGCCAGCAGCTCAAGGAATATTGTCGAGACCCAGTACTTC,CASSSRNIVETQYF
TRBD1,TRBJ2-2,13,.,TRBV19,TGTGCCAGTGTCGACAGGGACGACGGGGAGCTGTTTTTT,CASVDRDDGELFF
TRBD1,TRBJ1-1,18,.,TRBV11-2,TGTGCCAGCAGCTCGGACAAGGGACAGGGTAAACTGAACACTGAAGCTTTCTTT,CASSSDKGQGKLNTEAFF
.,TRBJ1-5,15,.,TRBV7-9,TGTGCCAGCAGCTTCGATTTCGGGGATAATCAGCCCCAGCATTTT,CASSFDFGDNQPQHF
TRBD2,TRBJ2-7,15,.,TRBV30,TGTGCCTGGAGTGGACTAGCGGGGGGTTCCTACGAGCAGTACTTC,CAWSGLAGGSYEQYF
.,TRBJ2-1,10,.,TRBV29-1,TGCAGCGTTGGGGGATTAACGCAGTTCTTC,CSVGGLTQFF
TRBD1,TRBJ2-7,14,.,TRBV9,TGTGCCAGCAGCGTCGGACAGGATCCCTACGAGCAGTACTTC,CASSVGQDPYEQYF
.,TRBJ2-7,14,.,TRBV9,TGTGCCAGCAGCGAAGGAGGGACCACCTACGAGCAGTACTTC,CASSEGGTTYEQYF
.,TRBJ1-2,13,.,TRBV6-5,TGTGCCTCGAACGGCGGGCAGGACTATGGCTACACCTTC,CASNGGQDYGYTF
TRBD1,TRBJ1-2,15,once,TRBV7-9,TGTGCCAGCAGCCGCGGGACAGGGTCGAACTATGGCTACACCTTC,CASSRGTGSNYGYTF